One T cell receptor (beta chain) is described in this entry. Its target antigen remains unknown. No base-level quality is on record; no much larger clone is a single base apart. This specimen comes from a study of circulating and synovial CD4+ cells in juvenile arthritis (dated by TCRdb to 2013 to 2014). Study-wide context: Within each patient, the TCRbeta CDR3 repertoires of synovial CD4 T cells, bulk blood CD4 T cells and circulating HLA-DR+ CD4 T cells were compared. The goal of repertoire sequencing was to confirm that a circulating synovial-like CD4 T cell subset was enriched in synovial clonotypes. What the authors observed across the whole study: Overlap with synovium increased with sequencing depth, so measured shared-clonotype fractions likely underestimated the full repertoire overlap. Synovial and circulating pathogenic-like lymphocyte repertoires were less diverse than bulk blood CD4 repertoires, and some CPL samples were as oligoclonal as synovium. CPL and bulk blood CD4 samples differed in T cell genome counts by at least an order of magnitude, so sample-size effects were addressed. The difference between circulating pathogenic-like lymphocytes and bulk blood T cells was not detected by traditional Vbeta family usage analysis. Circulating pathogenic-like lymphocytes clustered together with synovial T cells and shared a substantially larger fraction of CDR3 sequences with synovium than bulk blood did.

Library generation was performed with the immunoSEQ multiplex PCR assay. TCRbeta CDR3 sequencing was performed as a commercial service by an external provider. In the paper's pipeline: The analyses used productive nucleotide sequences together with amino acid sequences obtained by in silico translation. Diversity was quantified by Renyi entropy over a range of alpha values, with sample size equalised by taking the median of 200 repeated subsamples. Pairwise repertoire distance was calculated as one minus the Chao-modified Jaccard index, correcting for under-sampling, and used for clustering. Frequency-weighted overlap with synovial clonotypes was computed over 200 sample sizes, 200 draws without replacement each, and reported at the smaller sample's size. Held by TCRdb, this immuneACCESS table contains in-frame sequences only and omits some clones. Under half of the omission traces to an unresolved V gene where checked; the cause of the rest is unknown. V, J and clone size were drawn from that table, and D and trimming were deduced from the DNA. The sample table records more than 13,000 clones; 75% to 90% of these occur just once. Less than 4.5% of the sample is in the top ten clones.

The sequenced samples were obtained from patients with active juvenile idiopathic arthritis. Cells were sorted immediately after thawing, with dead cells excluded using Live/Dead Fixable Near-IR Stain. From V the trimming removes 6 bases and from J it removes 4 bases, while the gene matches leave 10 bases of the junction unaccounted for. The CDR3 starts with the cysteine, ends with the phenylalanine, and has 16 residues. Only the CDR3 region is kept as DNA, spanning 48 bases read in frame from base 1. From the germline V gene, CDR1 is SNHLY and CDR2 is FYNNEI. The receptor chain draws on TRBV2 and TRBJ2-7, with TRBD1 matching 12 junction bases. This TCR was sampled from a human patient with juvenile idiopathic arthritis. Some clones in this sample may be carry-over from other donors' samples. Specimen: CD4+ T cells from synovial fluid. The nucleotides are TGTGCCAGCAGCTCATCTGGGACAGGGGGCAGGTACGAGCAGTACTTC. It is translated as CASSSSGTGGRYEQYF.